The 17 T cell receptor beta chains below all came from one sample that was sequenced in a study of blood T cell repertoires in COVID-19. Clones were read by immunoSEQ multiplex PCR, and TCRdb kept only the in-frame ones, dropping some. The data show about 100,000 clones, approximately 91% seen once. Sequencing was carried out using peripheral blood. The source of these receptors is a human donor in a cohort sampled during active COVID-19.

This chain connects TRBV7-2 to TRBJ2-6; 13 positions match TRBD2. Trimming took 8 bases from V and 2 from J; bases not matched to a gene: 6. The germline gives CDR1 SGHTA, CDR2 FQGNSA. CDR3 size: 17 residues. The CDR3 reads CASRGGTSGAGANVLTF. CDR3 nucleotides: TGTGCCAGCCGGGGCGGGACTAGCGGGGCTGGGGCCAACGTCCTGACTTTC.

The chain is built from TRBV25-1 and TRBJ2-5, with TRBD2 matching 11 bases. CDR1 MGHDK and CDR2 SYGVNS come from the germline V gene. V shed 6 bases, J shed 2 bases, and the junction held 2 bases outside the gene matches. CDR3 size: 14 residues. DNA of the CDR3: TGTGCCAGCAGCGGGACTAGCGGACAAGAGACCCAGTACTTC. Translating it yields CASSGTSGQETQYF.

V is TRBV7-9 and J is TRBJ1-4; 7 bases line up with TRBD1. Trimming took 4 bases from V and 5 from J; bases not matched to a gene: 4. CDR3 length: 14 residues. Germline CDR1 reads SEHNR; CDR2 reads FQNEAQ (reference sequence). CDR3 sequence reads: CASSSDRLNEKLFF. The CDR3 region has the DNA TGTGCCAGCAGCTCGGACAGGTTAAATGAAAAACTGTTTTTT.

V usage is TRBV20-1 and J usage is TRBJ2-2, with TRBD2 matching 10 bases. The CDR3 contains 15 residues. Per the germline V gene, CDR1 is DFQATT and CDR2 is SNEGSKA (reference sequence). V trimming: 3 bases; J trimming: 7 bases; junction bases outside the gene matches: 8. The CDR3 spells CSASGLAGVSGELFF. The DNA for the CDR3 is TGCAGTGCTAGTGGGCTAGCGGGAGTAAGCGGGGAGCTGTTTTTT.

The chain is built from TRBV7-3 and TRBJ1-4; D might be TRBD1 (6 bases). The CDR3 loop spans 13 amino acids. Germline V gene sequence: CDR1 SGHTA, CDR2 FQGTGA. The V and J ends lost 8 bases and 5 bases respectively, with 12 bases between them. DNA for the CDR3: TGTGCCAGCGCTAGGACAGAAAATGAAAAACTGTTTTTT. It codes for CASARTENEKLFF.

The rearrangement links TRBV7-6 to TRBJ2-1; a possible D gene is TRBD1 (5 bases). Germline loops: CDR1 SGHVS, CDR2 FNYEAQ. The CDR3 loop spans 16 amino acids. Trimming removed 1 base from V and 8 bases from J, with 18 bases in between. In DNA form, the CDR3 reads TGTGCCAGCAGCTTAGATCCAGGGTCCTTGCTGGATGAGCAGTTCTTC. It translates to CASSLDPGSLLDEQFF.

This clone was seen more than once but under ten times. Other nucleotide sequences in the sample specify the same CDR3. This sequence joins TRBV7-8 and TRBJ1-5, with 8 positions matching TRBD1. The CDR3 is made up of 15 amino acids. Per germline, CDR1 SGHVS and CDR2 FQNEAQ. V was clipped by 0 bases and J by 2 bases; unmatched bases: 0. CDR3 nucleotides: TGTGCCAGCAGCTTAGCGGACAGGGGCAATCAGCCCCAGCATTTT. Residues: CASSLADRGNQPQHF.

The chain is built from TRBV5-5 and TRBJ2-1; D is uncertain. Germline V gene sequence: CDR1 SGHKS, CDR2 YYEKEE (reference sequence). V lost 3 bases and J lost 0, with 10 bases in between. The CDR3 consists of 15 residues. The CDR3 sequence is CASSSLLSSYNEQFF. The DNA for the CDR3 is TGTGCCAGCAGCTCCCTGCTAAGCTCCTACAATGAGCAGTTCTTC.

This chain uses TRBV6-4 with TRBJ2-2; D uncertain. V lost 2 bases and J lost 10, with 8 bases in between. The CDR3 runs to 12 residues. Germline V gene lookup returns CDR1 MRHNA and CDR2 SNTAGT. DNA for the CDR3: TGTGCCAGCAGTGACGGGCGTGAGGAGCTGTTTTTT. This gives the protein CASSDGREELFF.

The chain employs TRBV11-3 and TRBJ2-3, with D possibly TRBD1 on 7 matching bases. Germline V gene data show CDR1 as SGHNT and CDR2 as YENEEA. This CDR3 has 16 residues. V shed 2 bases and J shed 7 bases, with 19 bases lying between them. The CDR3 bases are TGTGCCAGCAGCTTAACTCGGGGGACAGAACCAAATACGCAGTATTTT. Residues: CASSLTRGTEPNTQYF.

This clone was detected many times. The chain links TRBV15 to TRBJ1-2; possibly TRBD1 for D (6 bases). Trimming pared 0 bases from V and 7 bases from J, leaving 15 bases between. Germline V lookup: CDR1 LNHNV, CDR2 YYDKDF (reference sequence). This CDR3 has 15 amino acids. CDR3 sequence (DNA): TGTGCCACCAGCAGAGATCGGGGGAGGGGGTTTGGCTACACCTTC. It is translated as CATSRDRGRGFGYTF.

The chain is built from TRBV6-5 and TRBJ2-3; D is undetermined. CDR1 is MNHEY, CDR2 SVGAGI, per germline. The CDR3 covers 14 residues. Between the trimmed V and J ends, which lost 10 bases and 4 bases, there was a span of 18 bases. CDR3 coding DNA: TGTGCCACGGTTGCACTAAGAGTCCCAGATACGCAGTATTTT. Translated: CATVALRVPDTQYF.

This clone appeared once. The J gene is TRBJ2-7, the V gene TRBV5-4; TRBD2 agrees at 7 bases. The CDR3 consists of 16 residues. Per germline, CDR1 SGHNT and CDR2 YYREEE (reference sequence). After removal of 2 bases from V and 2 bases from J, the junction contained 10 bases not matched to a gene. CDR3 protein: CASSFAGTSETYEQYF. In nucleotides, the CDR3 is TGTGCCAGCAGCTTTGCGGGCACTAGCGAGACCTACGAGCAGTACTTC.

The V and J genes are TRBV9 and TRBJ1-2, with 8 bases that match TRBD1. V lost 1 base to trimming and J lost 2 bases; unmatched junction nucleotides: 7. The CDR3 loop spans 16 amino acids. The V gene's germline CDR1 is SGDLS and CDR2 YYNGEE. The CDR3, as DNA: TGTGCCAGCAGCGTATCTTTCCGGGACAGGAACTATGGCTACACCTTC. Amino acid sequence: CASSVSFRDRNYGYTF.

The chain carries TRBV5-1 and TRBJ2-3, with D perhaps matching TRBD1 (5 bases). The V gene's germline CDR1 is SGHRS and CDR2 YFSETQ. The CDR3 has 12 amino acids. Trimming removed 3 bases from V and 6 bases from J, with 8 bases in between. CDR3 DNA sequence: TGCGCCAGCAGCTCCCCAGGGGATACGCAGTATTTT. This gives the protein CASSSPGDTQYF.

V usage is TRBV4-3 and J usage is TRBJ1-2; a weak D match, TRBD1 (5 bases). V shed 2 bases and J shed 8 bases, with 9 bases lying between them. The CDR3 sequence is 12 residues long. Germline-derived CDR1 and CDR2 are LGHNA and YSLEER. CDR3 sequence (DNA): TGCGCCAGCAGCCAAAGGGGTTCCGGCTACACCTTC. Translated, it gives CASSQRGSGYTF.

The chain combines TRBV28 with TRBJ1-2; no clear D gene. V was cut by 1 base and J by 1 base, with 4 bases left in between. CDR1 is MDHEN and CDR2 is SYDVKM in the germline V gene. This CDR3 region has 13 residues. In DNA, the CDR3 is TGTGCCAGCAGTTTATCCATTAACTATGGCTACACCTTC. Translated, it gives CASSLSINYGYTF.